The sequence of this TCR beta chain was determined in a study of cytomegalovirus exposure and HLA in healthy donors (dated by TCRdb to the late 2010s). Background on the whole study: In an earlier analysis of 587 of the donors, 276 Gb of sequence data and 90 million to 120 million unique TCR beta sequences from approximately 180 million T cells were reported. Besides the first cohort of approximately 710 subjects, a separate validation cohort made up of over 95 different subjects was used. Class I and class II HLA loci were covered by the typing at four-digit resolution. About 280 gigabases of sequencing data and 70 million to 95 million unique TCR sequences made up an early release that covered 500 to 700 HLA-typed donors. To predict cytomegalovirus infection status, the study brought together high-throughput TCR immunosequencing, statistical association of individual TCRs with disease status, and machine learning. Among some 400 genotyped donors of the cohort, an average of around 250,000 unique TCR beta nucleotide sequences was sequenced per donor, of which about 18% were non-productive. The number of donors typed differed by locus, with about 620-630 for A, B, C, DRB1 and DQB1, around 520 for DQA1, 606 for DPA1, and around 430 for DPB1. Every discovery cohort repertoire had been produced on one sequencing platform. A later analysis re-analyzed previously published TCR beta repertoires from about 600 donors and added high-resolution HLA genotyping to study TCR occurrence patterns. The aim of the study was to test whether cataloging public T cell receptors could identify signatures of past pathogen exposure. Because of strong linkage in the cohort, roughly five DR-DQ haplotypes were treated as single units for association and clustering. Donor age, sex, ethnicity and CMV serostatus were collected together with the repertoire data. The genetic ancestry cluster associated with self-reported Caucasian donors included roughly 84% of the roughly 390 genotyped donors. Rather than drawing on any new phenotypic data, the later analysis identified candidate immune exposures from TCR beta sequences and the way those sequences occurred across donors. Using immunosequencing, the study profiled T cell repertoires from about 620 subjects and related those repertoires to cytomegalovirus serostatus. To decide whether each TCR beta V gene segment behaved as functional or pseudogenic, an earlier analysis of 587 of the donors relied on high-throughput TCR beta sequencing. In a later genetic analysis, genome-wide SNP genotypes for about three fifths of the roughly 670 donors were used, and that subset was treated as a discovery cohort.

In total, 666 healthy bone marrow donors made up the cohort. At the time of sampling, all cohort members were nominally healthy, though unrecorded immune exposures were likely present. The donor was CMV seronegative and was included in the group of a few hundred seronegative cohort members. Each donor provided a peripheral blood sample, and peripheral blood mononuclear cells were used for TCR beta sequencing. Genomic DNA extraction from the blood cell samples was performed with the Qiagen DNeasy Blood Extraction Kit. What the authors observed across the whole study: A later analysis reported that several top co-occurrence clusters appeared linked to parvovirus B19, influenza, CMV and Epstein-Barr virus. An earlier analysis of approximately 530 of the donors showed that most TCR beta V segments appeared in productive rearrangements either about 87% or about 30% of the time, which broadly matched IMGT annotations. A later genetic analysis associated a missense DCLRE1C variant with V-gene and J-gene trimming of TCR beta chains, and an independent cohort replicated the association. CMV serostatus was the only immune exposure information available for the cohort. Linkage disequilibrium might explain the correlated functional status among segregating V segments, but an unknown experimental factor could not be ruled out. According to a later analysis, TCR association rates differed among HLA loci, with DRB1 alleles showing the most associated TCRs and HLA-C alleles showing the fewest. Because counts were too low, roughly 17 rarely observed V segments, including chromosome 9 orphons, were left out of the earlier analysis of 587 of the donors. In a later analysis, 16,951 TCR beta sequences were associated with specific HLA alleles at a false discovery rate of 0.05. Because the 87-base-pair reads could not distinguish some IMGT-functional V segments, including TRBV6-2 and TRBV6-3, those segments were excluded. Compared with the 666-donor mean, donors in an Asian-associated ancestry cluster had fewer N-insertions in productive TCRs, according to a later genetic analysis. In vitro tests confirmed that a few of the cytomegalovirus-associated TCR beta chains recognize cytomegalovirus antigens. A later analysis found that HLA-associated TCR beta chains were more clonally expanded and had lower generation probabilities than equally common non-associated chains. It was suggested by the authors that the approach could potentially be generalized to other disease states and immunological phenotypes. Only TCR beta chains were sequenced in this cohort, and the absence of alpha or paired-chain data limited detectable features. The study gave a list of under 200 TCR beta chains associated with cytomegalovirus. When HLA alleles, especially DR and DQ, strongly co-occurred, TCR associations were difficult to assign to individual alleles. According to a later analysis, most CMV-associated TCR beta chains appeared to be HLA-restricted, and the HLA associations seemed to be driven largely by CMV exposure. Because HLA typing was missing for some donors at each locus, association tests included only the typed subset. Roughly uniform sequencing depth across donors was assumed in presence/absence analyses, although this assumption may not hold. Most TCR sequences were seen in very few donors, while some public TCRs were found in many individuals. In both the original and validation cohorts, the classifier was reported to diagnose cytomegalovirus status with high specificity and sensitivity. A further reported finding was that TCR beta sequences accurately predicted the HLA-A and HLA-B alleles for most subjects in the first cohort. A cluster of highly shared sequence variants was judged likely to represent a technical artifact of the sequencing pipeline.

CDR1 and CDR2 are read off the germline V gene as MGHRA and YSYEKL. V ends up 1 base short and J 5 bases short, with an unmatched junction base count of 3. The CDR3, from cysteine to phenylalanine, totals 16 residues. Here the CDR3 DNA is all that survives: 48 bases in frame from base 1. With respect to this clone: Its antigen is still unknown. Within one base of it there is no much larger clone, and no base qualities were kept.

To prepare the library, the immunoSEQ multiplex PCR assay was applied. For the multiplex PCR, a mixture combining 60 forward primers for TCR Vbeta segments and 13 reverse primers for TCR Jbeta segments was used. Amplification of the CDR3 region of rearranged TCR beta genes was performed with a multiplex PCR assay on genomic DNA. The amplified TCR beta libraries were sequenced on the Illumina HiSeq System as 87-base-pair reads. Per the authors' processing: A later analysis tallied tens of millions of unique TCR beta chains across the approximately 670 repertoires, and some 10 million of those chains were shared by two or more donors. To remove PCR and sequencing errors, raw reads were error-corrected and collapsed into unique sequences using a nearest-neighbor algorithm that merged closely related sequences. CDR3 sequences were aligned to IMGT reference sequences to assign V, D and J gene segments. For a sequence to be retained, a match of at least six nucleotides to both a V gene segment and a J gene segment was required. Rearrangements were classified as productive when the CDR3 lacked stop codons and remained in frame with V and J, and all other rearrangements were classified as non-productive. CDR3 was defined by IMGT convention, running from the second conserved V-encoded cysteine to the conserved J-encoded phenylalanine. Sequences without an unambiguous match to a single V gene segment were excluded from the earlier analysis of about 640 of the donors. In an earlier analysis of more than 500 of the donors, a V segment was called functional when productive rearrangements were above 56.7%, and segregating when the standard deviation between donors exceeded 5%. A statistical classification framework was developed to diagnose cytomegalovirus status using the catalog of TCR beta chain sequences. A later analysis assigned V and J genes by comparing TCR nucleotide sequences with IMGT/GENE-DB human TR gene sequences. A later analysis assigned CDR3 sequences and most-parsimonious VDJ recombination scenarios with the TCRdist pipeline. In a later analysis, each TCR beta chain was defined by its CDR3 amino acid sequence together with its V-gene family, and reads lacking a unique V-gene family were excluded. In a later analysis, around 600 highly shared, low-generation-probability nucleotide sequences were removed to address suspected cross-contamination and a sequencing artifact. In a later analysis, a clonal expansion index was calculated for each public chain from normalized within-repertoire ranks of inferred template counts. In a later analysis, generation probabilities were computed with a VDJ recombination model fitted to out-of-frame rearrangements, and the resulting probabilities were checked against IGoR. A later analysis scored TCR-TCR, TCR-HLA and TCR-CMV co-occurrence with hypergeometric tests, applying a repertoire-size bias correction to TCR pairs. In a later analysis, false discovery rates were estimated by permuting HLA or CMV assignments 20 times. A later analysis grouped co-occurring TCRs with DBSCAN, adding TCRdist sequence similarity when clustering within HLA-allele-positive subsets. Repertoires with fewer than 30,000 or more than 120,000 public chains were left out of co-occurrence clustering, as were four to six repertoires with anomalous nucleotide sharing. Here the immuneACCESS table is served through TCRdb, limited to in-frame sequences with V and J called. Missing clones are a known gap in these copies; in checked studies unresolved V genes cover under half, and the rest lacks a known reason. V, J and clone size were drawn from that table, and D and trimming were deduced from the DNA. The sample yields approximately 92,000 clones; approximately 71% were counted once. The top ten constitute more than 2.5% of the sample.

This TCR came from a man between 45 and 60 years old in good health and CMV-seronegative. Sequencing input: PBMCs. In this chain, TRBV4-1 is recombined with TRBJ2-5, with 14 junctional bases fitting TRBD2. The CDR3 has the sequence CASSQVTSGGAETQYF. The bases read TGCGCCAGCAGCCAAGTGACTAGCGGGGGGGCTGAGACCCAGTACTTC.